This T cell receptor beta chain was profiled in a study of PD-1 blockade in classical Hodgkin lymphoma. V gave up 6 bases and J gave up 1 base, with 9 bases separating them. The CDR3 is made up of 13 amino acids. Germline V gene sequence: CDR1 MRHNA, CDR2 SNTAGT. The assay was immunoSEQ multiplex PCR, and TCRdb's table has in-frame clones only and misses some. The table includes 25,000 to 30,000 clones, approximately 79% detected once. Remarks on this clone: What it binds is unknown.

Time point given: cycle 4 day 1 (C4D1), after six to seven weeks of nivolumab. All patients relapsed after autologous stem cell transplantation, and brentuximab vedotin exposure varied. CD4+ T cells were purified from thawed PBMCs by negative selection. Study-wide findings and caveats: The study found that TCR diversity rose significantly by C4D1 in CD4+ but not CD8+ cells.

The TCR was taken from a human donor with classical Hodgkin lymphoma. This rearrangement joins TRBV6-4 to TRBJ1-1; a possible D gene is TRBD1 (6 bases). Specimen: CD4+ T cells from blood, collected before the fourth cycle of nivolumab. Written as DNA, the CDR3 is TGTGCCAGCAGCCCGACAGGGAACACTGAAGCTTTCTTT. Translation gives CASSPTGNTEAFF.